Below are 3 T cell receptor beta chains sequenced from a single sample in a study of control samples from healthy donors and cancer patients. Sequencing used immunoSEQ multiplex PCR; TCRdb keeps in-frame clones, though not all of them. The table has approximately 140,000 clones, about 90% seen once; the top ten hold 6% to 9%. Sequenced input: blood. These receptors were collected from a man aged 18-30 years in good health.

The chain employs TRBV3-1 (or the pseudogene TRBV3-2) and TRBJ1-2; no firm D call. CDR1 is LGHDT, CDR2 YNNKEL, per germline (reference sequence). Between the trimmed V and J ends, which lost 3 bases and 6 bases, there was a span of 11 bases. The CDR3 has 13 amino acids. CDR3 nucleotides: TGTGCCAGCAGCCAGGACCCAGAGCATGGCTACACCTTC. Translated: CASSQDPEHGYTF.

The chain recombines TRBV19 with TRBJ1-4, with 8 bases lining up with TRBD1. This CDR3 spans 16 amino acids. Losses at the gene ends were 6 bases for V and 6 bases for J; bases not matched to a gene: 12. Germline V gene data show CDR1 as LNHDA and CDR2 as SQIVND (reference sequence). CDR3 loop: CASSTIRGTGYEKLFF. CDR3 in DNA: TGTGCCAGTAGCACCATCCGTGGGACAGGATATGAAAAACTGTTTTTT.

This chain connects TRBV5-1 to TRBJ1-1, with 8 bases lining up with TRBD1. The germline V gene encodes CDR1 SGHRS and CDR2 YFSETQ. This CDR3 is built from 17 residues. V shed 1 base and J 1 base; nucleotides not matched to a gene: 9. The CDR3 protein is CASSLRPGGGENTEAFF. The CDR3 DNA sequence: TGCGCCAGCAGCTTGAGGCCAGGGGGCGGGGAGAACACTGAAGCTTTCTTT.